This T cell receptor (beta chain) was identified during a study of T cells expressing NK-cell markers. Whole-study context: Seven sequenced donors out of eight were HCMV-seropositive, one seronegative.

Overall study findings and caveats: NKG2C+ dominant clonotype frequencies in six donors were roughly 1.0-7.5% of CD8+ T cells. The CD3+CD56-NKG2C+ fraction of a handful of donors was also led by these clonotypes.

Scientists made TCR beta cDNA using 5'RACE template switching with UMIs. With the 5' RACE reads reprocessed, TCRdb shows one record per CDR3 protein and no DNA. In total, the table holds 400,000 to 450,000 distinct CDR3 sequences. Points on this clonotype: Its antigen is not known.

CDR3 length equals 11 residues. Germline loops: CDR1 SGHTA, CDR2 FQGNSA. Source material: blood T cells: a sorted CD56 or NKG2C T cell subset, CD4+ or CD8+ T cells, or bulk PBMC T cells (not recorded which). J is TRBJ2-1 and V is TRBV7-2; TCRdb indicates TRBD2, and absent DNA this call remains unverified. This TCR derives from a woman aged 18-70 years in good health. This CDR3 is CAGLADNEQFF.